The following is a T cell receptor (beta chain) sequence with its context. The data were taken from a study of blood T cell repertoires in COVID-19. Study details: Samples of COVID-19 (acute and convalescent) were obtained from the United States, Italy and Spain.

Losses at the gene ends were 3 bases for V and 8 bases for J; bases not matched to a gene: 6. The CDR3 has 14 residues. Per germline, CDR1 SGHTA and CDR2 FQGNSA. Assay: immunoSEQ multiplex PCR; the TCRdb copy retains only in-frame clones and omits some. The sample holds 40,000 to 50,000 clones, around nine tenths seen once. Specimen: peripheral blood. The rearrangement joins TRBV7-2 to TRBJ1-2, with TRBD1 identical over 10 bases. This TCR was recovered from a man in his sixties or seventies with acute or convalescent COVID-19. The CDR3 loop reads CASSFDRGLFGYTF. CDR3 in DNA: TGTGCCAGCAGCTTTGACAGGGGGCTGTTCGGCTACACCTTC.